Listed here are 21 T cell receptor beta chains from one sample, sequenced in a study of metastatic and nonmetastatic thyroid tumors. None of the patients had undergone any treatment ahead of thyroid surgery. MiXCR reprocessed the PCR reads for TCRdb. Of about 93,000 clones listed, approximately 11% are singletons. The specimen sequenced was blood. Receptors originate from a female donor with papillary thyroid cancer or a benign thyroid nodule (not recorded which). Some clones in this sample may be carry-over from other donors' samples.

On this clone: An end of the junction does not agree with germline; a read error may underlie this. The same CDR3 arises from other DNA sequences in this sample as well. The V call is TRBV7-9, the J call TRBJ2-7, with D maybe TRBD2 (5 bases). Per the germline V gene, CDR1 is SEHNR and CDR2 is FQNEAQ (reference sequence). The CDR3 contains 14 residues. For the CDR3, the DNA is TGCGCCAGCAGCCGAGATAGCGCCCCCTACGAGCAGTACTTC. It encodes CASSRDSAPYEQYF.

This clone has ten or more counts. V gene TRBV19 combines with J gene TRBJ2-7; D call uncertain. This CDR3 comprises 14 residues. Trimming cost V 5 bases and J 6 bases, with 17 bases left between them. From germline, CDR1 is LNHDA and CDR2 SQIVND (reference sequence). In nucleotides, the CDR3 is TGTGCCAGTAGTCTGAAGCGTGGAGTGGTCGAGCAGTACTTC. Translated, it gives CASSLKRGVVEQYF. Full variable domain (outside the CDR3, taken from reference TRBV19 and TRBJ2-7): DGGITQSPKYLFRKEGQNVTLSCEQNLNHDAMYWYRQDPGQGLRLIYYSQIVNDFQKGDIAEGYSVSREKKESFPLTVTSAQKNPTAFYLCASSLKRGVVEQYFGPGTRLTVT.

Written as DNA, the CDR3 is TGCAGCGTCGAAAGAGCAGGGAGGGATACGCAGTATTTT. This translates into CSVERAGRDTQYF. The genes are TRBV29-1 and TRBJ2-3, with TRBD2 as a possible D gene (6 bases). V was shortened by 6 bases and J by 6 bases, with 16 bases between the two germline ends. This CDR3 is built from 13 residues. Germline loops: CDR1 SQVTM, CDR2 ANQGSEA.

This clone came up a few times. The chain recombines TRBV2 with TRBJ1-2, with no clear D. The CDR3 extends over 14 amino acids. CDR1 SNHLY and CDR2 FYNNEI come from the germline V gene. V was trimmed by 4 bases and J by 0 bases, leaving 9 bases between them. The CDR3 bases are TGTGCCAGCAGTGGTTCAGTAACTAACTATGGCTACACCTTC. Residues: CASSGSVTNYGYTF.

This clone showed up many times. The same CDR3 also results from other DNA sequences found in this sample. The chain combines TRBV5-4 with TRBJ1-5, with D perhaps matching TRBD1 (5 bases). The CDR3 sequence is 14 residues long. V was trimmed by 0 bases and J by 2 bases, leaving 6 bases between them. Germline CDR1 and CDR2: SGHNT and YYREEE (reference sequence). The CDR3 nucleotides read TGTGCCAGCAGCTTGGGAGGGGGCAATCAGCCCCAGCATTTT. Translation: CASSLGGGNQPQHF.

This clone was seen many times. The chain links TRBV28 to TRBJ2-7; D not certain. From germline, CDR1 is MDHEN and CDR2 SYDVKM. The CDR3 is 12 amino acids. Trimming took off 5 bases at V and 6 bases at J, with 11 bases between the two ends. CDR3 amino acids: CASSLDSLEQYF. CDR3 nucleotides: TGTGCCAGCAGTCTTGATTCGCTCGAGCAGTACTTC.

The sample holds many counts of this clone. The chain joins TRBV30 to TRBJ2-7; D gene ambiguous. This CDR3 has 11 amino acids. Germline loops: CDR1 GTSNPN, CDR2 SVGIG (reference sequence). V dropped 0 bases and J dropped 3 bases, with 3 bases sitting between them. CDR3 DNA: TGTGCCTGGAGTGTAAACTACGAGCAGTACTTC. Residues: CAWSVNYEQYF.

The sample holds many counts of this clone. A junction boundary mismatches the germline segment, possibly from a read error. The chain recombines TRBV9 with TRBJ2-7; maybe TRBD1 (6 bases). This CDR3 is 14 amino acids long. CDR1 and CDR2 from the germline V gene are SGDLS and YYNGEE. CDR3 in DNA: TGTGCCAGCAACGTAGCTAACACAGGGAACGAGCAGTACTTC. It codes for CASNVANTGNEQYF.

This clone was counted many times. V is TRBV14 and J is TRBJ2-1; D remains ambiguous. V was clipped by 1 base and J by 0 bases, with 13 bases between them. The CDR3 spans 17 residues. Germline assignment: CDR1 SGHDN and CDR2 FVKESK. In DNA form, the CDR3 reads TGTGCCAGCAGCCAAGTTTTGCCGGAGAGCTCCTACAATGAGCAGTTCTTC. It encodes CASSQVLPESSYNEQFF.

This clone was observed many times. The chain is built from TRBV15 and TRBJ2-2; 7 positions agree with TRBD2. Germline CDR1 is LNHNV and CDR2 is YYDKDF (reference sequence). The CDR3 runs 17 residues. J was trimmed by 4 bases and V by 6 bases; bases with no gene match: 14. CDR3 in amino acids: CATRGGVAGSITGELFF. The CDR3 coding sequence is TGTGCCACCAGAGGAGGCGTAGCGGGTTCGATCACCGGGGAGCTGTTTTTT.

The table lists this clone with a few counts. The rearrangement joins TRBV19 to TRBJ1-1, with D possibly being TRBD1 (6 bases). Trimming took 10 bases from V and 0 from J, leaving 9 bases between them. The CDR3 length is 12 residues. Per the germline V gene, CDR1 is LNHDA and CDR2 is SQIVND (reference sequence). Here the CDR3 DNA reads TGTGCCACCGGGACACTGAACACTGAAGCTTTCTTT. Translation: CATGTLNTEAFF.

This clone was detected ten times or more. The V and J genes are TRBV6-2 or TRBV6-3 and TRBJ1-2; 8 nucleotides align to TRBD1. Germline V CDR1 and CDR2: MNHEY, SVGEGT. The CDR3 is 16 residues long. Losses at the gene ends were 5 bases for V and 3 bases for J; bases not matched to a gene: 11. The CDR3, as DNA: TGTGCCAGCAGTACCCGTCGGACAGGGAACGACTATGGCTACACCTTC. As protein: CASSTRRTGNDYGYTF.

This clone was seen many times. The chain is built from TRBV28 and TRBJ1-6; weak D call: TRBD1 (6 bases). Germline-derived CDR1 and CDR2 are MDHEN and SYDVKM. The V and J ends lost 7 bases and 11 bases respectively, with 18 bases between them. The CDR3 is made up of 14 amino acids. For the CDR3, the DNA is TGTGCCAGCACCTTTACCCGGGGGCAGACACCCCTCCACTTT. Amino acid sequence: CASTFTRGQTPLHF.

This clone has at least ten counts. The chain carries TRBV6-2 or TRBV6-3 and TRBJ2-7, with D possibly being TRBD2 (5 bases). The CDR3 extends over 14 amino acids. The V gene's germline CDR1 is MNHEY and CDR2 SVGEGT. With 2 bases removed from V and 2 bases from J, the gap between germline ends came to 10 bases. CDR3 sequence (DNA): TGTGCCAGCAGTTACCGGGGATTTACCTACGAGCAGTACTTC. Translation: CASSYRGFTYEQYF.

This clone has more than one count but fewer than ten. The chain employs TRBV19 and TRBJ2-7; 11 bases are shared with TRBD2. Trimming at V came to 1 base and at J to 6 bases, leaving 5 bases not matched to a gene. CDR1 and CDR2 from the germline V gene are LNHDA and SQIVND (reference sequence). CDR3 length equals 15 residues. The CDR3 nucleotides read TGTGCCAGTAGTATAGGAGGCCTAGCGGGAGGCGAGCAGTACTTC. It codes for CASSIGGLAGGEQYF.

CDR3 sequence (DNA): TGTGCCAGCAGTGAACTCGGAGGGGACTATGGCTACACCTTC. Its protein is CASSELGGDYGYTF. The chain has TRBV6-1 and TRBJ1-2; a possible D gene is TRBD1 (5 bases). The CDR3 is 14 amino acids. V dropped 2 bases and J dropped 3 bases, with 10 bases sitting between them. Germline V gives CDR1 MNHNS, CDR2 SASEGT.

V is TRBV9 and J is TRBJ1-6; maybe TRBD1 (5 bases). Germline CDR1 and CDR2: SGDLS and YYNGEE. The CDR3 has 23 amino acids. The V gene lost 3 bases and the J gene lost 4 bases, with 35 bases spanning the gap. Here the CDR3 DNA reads TGTGCCAGCAGCGCCGCCGCCGACCGGGGGGAGATAGTAACAAGTAGATATAATTCACCCCTCCACTTT. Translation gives CASSAAADRGEIVTSRYNSPLHF.

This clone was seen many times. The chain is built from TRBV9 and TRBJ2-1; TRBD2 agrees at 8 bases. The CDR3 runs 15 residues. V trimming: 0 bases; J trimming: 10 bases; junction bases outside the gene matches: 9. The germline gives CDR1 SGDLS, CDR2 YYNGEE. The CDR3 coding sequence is TGTGCCAGCAGCGTAGCCGGGAGGGCCGGAGGCGAGCAGTTCTTC. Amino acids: CASSVAGRAGGEQFF.

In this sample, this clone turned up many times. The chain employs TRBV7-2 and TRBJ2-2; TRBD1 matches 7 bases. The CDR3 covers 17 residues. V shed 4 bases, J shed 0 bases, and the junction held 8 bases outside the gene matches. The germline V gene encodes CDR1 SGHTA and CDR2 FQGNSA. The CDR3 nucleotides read TGTGCCAGCAGCTCTACGACAGGGAATACGAACACCGGGGAGCTGTTTTTT. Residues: CASSSTTGNTNTGELFF.

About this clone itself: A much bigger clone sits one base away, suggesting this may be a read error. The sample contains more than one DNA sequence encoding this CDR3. The DNA for the CDR3 is TGCAGCGTAAGGACAGGGGGTACAGATACGCAGTATTTT. Protein: CSVRTGGTDTQYF. The genes are TRBV29-1 and TRBJ2-3; TRBD1 matches 10 bases. The germline CDR1 and CDR2 sequences are SQVTM and ANQGSEA. The CDR3 loop spans 13 amino acids. Trimming cost V 6 bases and J 3 bases; bases outside gene matches: 3.

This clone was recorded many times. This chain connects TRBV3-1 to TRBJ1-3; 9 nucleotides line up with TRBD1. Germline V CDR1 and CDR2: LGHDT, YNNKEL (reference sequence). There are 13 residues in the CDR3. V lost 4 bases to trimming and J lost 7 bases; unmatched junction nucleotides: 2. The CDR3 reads CASSPGQGNTIYF. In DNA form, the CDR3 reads TGTGCCAGCAGCCCTGGACAGGGGAACACCATATATTTT.